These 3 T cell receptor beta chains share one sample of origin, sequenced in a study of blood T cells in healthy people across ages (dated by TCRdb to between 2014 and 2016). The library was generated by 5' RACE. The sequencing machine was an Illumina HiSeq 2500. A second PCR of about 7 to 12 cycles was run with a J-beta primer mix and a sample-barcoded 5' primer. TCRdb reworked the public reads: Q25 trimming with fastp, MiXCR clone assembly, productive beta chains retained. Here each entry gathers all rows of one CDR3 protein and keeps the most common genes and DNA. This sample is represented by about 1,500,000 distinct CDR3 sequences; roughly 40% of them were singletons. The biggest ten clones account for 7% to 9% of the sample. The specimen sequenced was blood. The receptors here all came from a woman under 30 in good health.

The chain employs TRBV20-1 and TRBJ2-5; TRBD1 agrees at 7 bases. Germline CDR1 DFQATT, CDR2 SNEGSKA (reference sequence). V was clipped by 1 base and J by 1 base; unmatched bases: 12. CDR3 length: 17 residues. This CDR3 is CSARGPSGTDSQETQYF. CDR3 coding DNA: TGCAGTGCTAGAGGCCCCTCGGGGACAGACAGCCAAGAGACCCAGTACTTC.

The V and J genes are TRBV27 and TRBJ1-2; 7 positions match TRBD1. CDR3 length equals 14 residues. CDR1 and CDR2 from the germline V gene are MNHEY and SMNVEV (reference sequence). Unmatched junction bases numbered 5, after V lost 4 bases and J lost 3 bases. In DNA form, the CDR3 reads TGTGCCAGCAGTTGGACAGGAGGGGACTATGGCTACACCTTC. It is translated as CASSWTGGDYGYTF.

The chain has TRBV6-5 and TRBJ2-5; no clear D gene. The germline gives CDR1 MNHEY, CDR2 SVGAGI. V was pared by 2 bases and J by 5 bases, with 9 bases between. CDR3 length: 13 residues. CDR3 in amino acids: CASSYVGRETQYF. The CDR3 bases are TGTGCCAGCAGTTACGTGGGAAGGGAGACCCAGTACTTC.